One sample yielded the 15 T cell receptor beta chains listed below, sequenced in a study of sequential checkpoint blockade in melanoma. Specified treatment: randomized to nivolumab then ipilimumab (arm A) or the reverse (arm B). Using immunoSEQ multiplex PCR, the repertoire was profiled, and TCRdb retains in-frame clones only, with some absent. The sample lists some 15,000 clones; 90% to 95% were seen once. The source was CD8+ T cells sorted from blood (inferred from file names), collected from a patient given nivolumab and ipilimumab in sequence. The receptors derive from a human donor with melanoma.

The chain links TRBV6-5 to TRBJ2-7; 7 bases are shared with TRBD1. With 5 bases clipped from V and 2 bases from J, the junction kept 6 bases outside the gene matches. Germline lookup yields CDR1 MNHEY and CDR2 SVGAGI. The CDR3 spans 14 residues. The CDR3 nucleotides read TGTGCCAGCAGTCTAATGGGGACAGCCTACGAGCAGTACTTC. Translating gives CASSLMGTAYEQYF.

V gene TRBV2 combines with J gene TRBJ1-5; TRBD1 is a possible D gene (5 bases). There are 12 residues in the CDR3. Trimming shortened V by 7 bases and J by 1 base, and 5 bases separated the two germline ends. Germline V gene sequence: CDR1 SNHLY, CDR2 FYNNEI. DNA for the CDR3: TGTGCCAGCAAGGGGAGCAATCAGCCCCAGCATTTT. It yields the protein CASKGSNQPQHF.

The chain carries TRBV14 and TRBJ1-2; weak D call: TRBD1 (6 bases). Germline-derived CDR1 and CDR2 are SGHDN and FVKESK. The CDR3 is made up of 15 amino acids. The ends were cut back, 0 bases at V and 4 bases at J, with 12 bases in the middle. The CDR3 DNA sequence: TGTGCCAGCAGCCAAGATTGGGGGCCAGGCTATGGCTACACCTTC. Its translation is CASSQDWGPGYGYTF.

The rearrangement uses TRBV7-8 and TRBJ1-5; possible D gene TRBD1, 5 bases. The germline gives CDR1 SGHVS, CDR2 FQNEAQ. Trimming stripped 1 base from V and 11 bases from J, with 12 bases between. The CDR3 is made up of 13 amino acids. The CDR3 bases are TGTGCCAGCAGCTTAGGGGGGGTTGAGACCCAGCATTTT. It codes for CASSLGGVETQHF. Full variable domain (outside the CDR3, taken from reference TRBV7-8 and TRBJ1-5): GAGVSQSPRYKVAKRGQDVALRCDPISGHVSLFWYQQALGQGPEFLTYFQNEAQLDKSGLPSDRFFAERPEGSVSTLKIQRTQQEDSAVYLCASSLGGVETQHFGDGTRLSIL.

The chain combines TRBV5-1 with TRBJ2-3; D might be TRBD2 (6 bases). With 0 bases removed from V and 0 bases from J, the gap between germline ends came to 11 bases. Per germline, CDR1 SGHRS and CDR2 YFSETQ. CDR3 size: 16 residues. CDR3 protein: CASSLVAGPSTDTQYF. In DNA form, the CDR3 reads TGCGCCAGCAGCTTGGTTGCGGGACCTAGCACAGATACGCAGTATTTT.

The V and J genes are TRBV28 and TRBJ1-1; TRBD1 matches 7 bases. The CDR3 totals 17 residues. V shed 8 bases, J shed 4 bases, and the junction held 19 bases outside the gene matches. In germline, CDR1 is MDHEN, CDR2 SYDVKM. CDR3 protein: CASSIDAGTGDGTEAFF. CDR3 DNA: TGTGCCAGCTCAATAGACGCTGGCACAGGGGATGGCACTGAAGCTTTCTTT.

The CDR3 bases are TGTGCCAGCAGACCTGGACAGTCGGGTGGCTACACCTTC. Encoded protein: CASRPGQSGGYTF. The J gene is TRBJ1-2, the V gene TRBV28, with TRBD1 as a possible D gene (6 bases). The CDR3 length is 13 residues. Germline values: CDR1 MDHEN, CDR2 SYDVKM. The V end was cut by 6 bases, the J end by 7 bases, with 15 bases between.

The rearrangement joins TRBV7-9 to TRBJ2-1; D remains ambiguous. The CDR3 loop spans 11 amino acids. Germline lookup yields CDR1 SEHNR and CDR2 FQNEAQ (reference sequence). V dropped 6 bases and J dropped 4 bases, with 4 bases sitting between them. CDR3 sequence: CASSKYNEQFF. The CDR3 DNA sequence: TGTGCCAGCAGTAAATACAATGAGCAGTTCTTC.

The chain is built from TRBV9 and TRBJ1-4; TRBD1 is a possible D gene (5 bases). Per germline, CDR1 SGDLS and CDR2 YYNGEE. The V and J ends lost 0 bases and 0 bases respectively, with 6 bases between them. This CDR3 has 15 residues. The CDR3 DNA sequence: TGTGCCAGCAGCGTAGTAGGGGCAACTAATGAAAAACTGTTTTTT. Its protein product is CASSVVGATNEKLFF.

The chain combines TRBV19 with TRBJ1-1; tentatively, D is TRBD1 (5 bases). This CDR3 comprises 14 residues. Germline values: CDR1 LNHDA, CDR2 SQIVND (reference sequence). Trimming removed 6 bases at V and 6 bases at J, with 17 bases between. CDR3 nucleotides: TGTGCCAGTAGAAGGGACGCGGGGATCCCTGAAGCTTTCTTT. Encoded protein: CASRRDAGIPEAFF.

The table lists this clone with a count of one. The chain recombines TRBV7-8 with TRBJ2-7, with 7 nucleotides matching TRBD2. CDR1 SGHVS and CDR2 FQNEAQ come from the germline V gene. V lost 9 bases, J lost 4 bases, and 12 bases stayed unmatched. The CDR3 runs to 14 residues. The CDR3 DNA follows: TGTGCCAGTGAGGTCGGGGGGAGAGATTACGAGCAGTACTTC. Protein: CASEVGGRDYEQYF.

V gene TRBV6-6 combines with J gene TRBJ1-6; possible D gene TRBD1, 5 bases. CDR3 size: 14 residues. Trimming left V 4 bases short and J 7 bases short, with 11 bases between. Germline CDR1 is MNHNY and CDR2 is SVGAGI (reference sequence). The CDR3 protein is CASSLLQDNSPLHF. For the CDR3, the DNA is TGTGCCAGCAGTTTGTTACAGGACAATTCACCCCTCCACTTT.

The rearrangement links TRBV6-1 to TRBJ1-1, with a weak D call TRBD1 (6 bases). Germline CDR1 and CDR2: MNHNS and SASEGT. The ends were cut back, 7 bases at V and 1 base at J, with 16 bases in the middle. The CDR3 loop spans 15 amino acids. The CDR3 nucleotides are TGTGCCAGCAAGCGGGGGGGCGAAGGGAACACTGAAGCTTTCTTT. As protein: CASKRGGEGNTEAFF.

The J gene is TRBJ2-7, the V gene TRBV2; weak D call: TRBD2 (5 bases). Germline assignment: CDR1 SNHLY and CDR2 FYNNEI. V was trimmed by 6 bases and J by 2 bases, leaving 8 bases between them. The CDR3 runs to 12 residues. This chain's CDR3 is CASSLAPYEQYF. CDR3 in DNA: TGTGCCAGCAGCCTAGCTCCCTACGAGCAGTACTTC.

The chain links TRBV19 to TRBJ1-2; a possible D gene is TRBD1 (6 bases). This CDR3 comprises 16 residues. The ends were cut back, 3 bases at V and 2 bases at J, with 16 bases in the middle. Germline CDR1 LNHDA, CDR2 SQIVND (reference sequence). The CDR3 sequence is CASSIGTGRENYGYTF. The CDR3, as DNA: TGTGCCAGTAGTATCGGTACAGGGCGGGAGAACTATGGCTACACCTTC. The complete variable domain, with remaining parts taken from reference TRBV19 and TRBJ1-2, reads DGGITQSPKYLFRKEGQNVTLSCEQNLNHDAMYWYRQDPGQGLRLIYYSQIVNDFQKGDIAEGYSVSREKKESFPLTVTSAQKNPTAFYLCASSIGTGRENYGYTFGSGTRLTVV.